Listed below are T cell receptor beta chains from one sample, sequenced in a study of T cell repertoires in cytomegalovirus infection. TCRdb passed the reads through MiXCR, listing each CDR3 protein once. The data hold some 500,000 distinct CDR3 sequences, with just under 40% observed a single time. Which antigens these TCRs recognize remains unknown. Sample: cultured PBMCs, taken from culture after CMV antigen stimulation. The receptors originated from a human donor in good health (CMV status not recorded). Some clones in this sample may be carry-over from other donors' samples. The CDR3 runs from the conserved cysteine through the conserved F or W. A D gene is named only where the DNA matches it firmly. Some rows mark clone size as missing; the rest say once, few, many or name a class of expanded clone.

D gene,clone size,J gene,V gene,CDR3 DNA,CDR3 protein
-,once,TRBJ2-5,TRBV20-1,TGCAGTGCTAGAGATCCCCTAGGGTTGGGAGAGACCCAGTACTTC,CSARDPLGLGETQYF
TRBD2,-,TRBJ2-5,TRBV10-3,TGTGCCATCAGCTCCGGTTTAGCGGGAGGGCCACGAGGAGAGACCCAGTACTTC,CAISSGLAGGPRGETQYF
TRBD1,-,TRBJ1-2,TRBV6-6,TGTGCCAGCAGAGACGGGACAGGGGCCTTTGGCTACACCTTC,CASRDGTGAFGYTF
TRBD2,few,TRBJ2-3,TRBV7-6,TGTGCCAGCAGCCCCGGACTAGGGGCAGATACGCAGTATTTT,CASSPGLGADTQYF
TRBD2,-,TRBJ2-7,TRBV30,TGTGCCTGGGAGGCGACTAGCGGAAACTACGAGCAGTACTTC,CAWEATSGNYEQYF
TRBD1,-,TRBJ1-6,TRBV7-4,TGTGCCACCCGACAGGGTCGTGATTCACCCCTCCACTTT,CATRQGRDSPLHF
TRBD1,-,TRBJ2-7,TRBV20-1,TGCAGTGCTAGACCGGGACAGGGCACCTACGAGCAGTACTTC,CSARPGQGTYEQYF
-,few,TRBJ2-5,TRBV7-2,TGTGCCAGCAGCTTAGGTCTGGGGACCCCTGGGGAGACCCAGTACTTC,CASSLGLGTPGETQYF
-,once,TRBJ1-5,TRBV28,TGTGCCAGCAGTCCACGCTTCCTTAGGGGGGGCGTCATTTATCAGCCCCAGCATTTT,CASSPRFLRGGVIYQPQHF
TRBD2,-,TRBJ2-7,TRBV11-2,TGTGCCAGCAGGGTTAGCGGGAGCTCCTACGAGCAGTACTTC,CASRVSGSSYEQYF
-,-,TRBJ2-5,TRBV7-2,TGTGCCAGCAGCTTAGCGTGGGACGGGGCAAAAGAGACCCAGTACTTC,CASSLAWDGAKETQYF
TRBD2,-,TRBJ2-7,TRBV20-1,TGCAGTGCTAGATCTCTCGCTAGCGGATACTACGAGCAGTACTTC,CSARSLASGYYEQYF
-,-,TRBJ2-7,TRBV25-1,TGTGCCAGCAGTCGAGGAATATCCTACGAGCAGTACTTC,CASSRGISYEQYF
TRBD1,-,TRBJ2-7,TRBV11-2,TGTGCCAGTGCCGGGGAGACAGGGCCCTTGCGGAGGTACGAGCAGTACTTC,CASAGETGPLRRYEQYF
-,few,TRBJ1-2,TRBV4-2,TGTGCCAGCAGCCAAGCCCGGTGGGGCCCTAACTATGGCTACACCTTC,CASSQARWGPNYGYTF
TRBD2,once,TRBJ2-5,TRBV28,TGTGCCAGCAGCCGGGGGGGCAAAGGACAAGAGACCCAGTACTTC,CASSRGGKGQETQYF
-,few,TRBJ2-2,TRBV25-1,TGTGCCAGCAGTGAAACGTTGTGGGCGGTTTCGAACACCGGGGAGCTGTTTTTT,CASSETLWAVSNTGELFF
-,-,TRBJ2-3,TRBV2,TGTGCCCCCGGGGTCGCGGTAGATACGCAGTATTTT,CAPGVAVDTQYF
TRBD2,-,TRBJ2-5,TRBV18,TGTGCCAGCTCACCTGTCCCAAGACCGGGACTAGGGGTGGAGACCCAGTACTTC,CASSPVPRPGLGVETQYF
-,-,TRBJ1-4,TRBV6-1,TGTGCCAGCAGTGAAAGGGAAGGAAAACTGTTTTTT,CASSEREGKLFF